The 22 T cell receptor beta chains below were found in one sample sequenced in a study of blood T cell repertoires in COVID-19. Sequenced by immunoSEQ multiplex PCR; TCRdb stores in-frame clones only, minus some. In the table there are roughly 200,000 clones, 83% of which are singletons. The source material was peripheral blood. The receptors were gathered from a woman younger than 45 with COVID-19, enrolled during active disease.

The chain is built from TRBV27 and TRBJ1-6; D gene uncertain. The germline V and J ends were trimmed by 3 bases and 5 bases, with 8 bases remaining between them. This CDR3 has 14 residues. Germline CDR1 and CDR2: MNHEY and SMNVEV (reference sequence). The CDR3 DNA is TGTGCCAGCAGTTTGCGGGGTGATAATTCACCCCTCCACTTT. Its protein product is CASSLRGDNSPLHF.

The gene calls are TRBV30 and TRBJ2-3; D gene ambiguous. The CDR3 totals 12 residues. Between the trimmed V and J ends, which lost 5 bases and 0 bases, there was a span of 6 bases. The V gene's germline CDR1 is GTSNPN and CDR2 SVGIG (reference sequence). The CDR3 sequence: CAWDGSTDTQYF. In nucleotides, the CDR3 is TGTGCCTGGGACGGTAGCACAGATACGCAGTATTTT.

V gene TRBV7-8 combines with J gene TRBJ1-2; D ambiguous. The germline gives CDR1 SGHVS, CDR2 FQNEAQ. The germline V and J ends were trimmed by 1 base and 4 bases, with 7 bases remaining between them. The CDR3 runs 13 residues. Here the CDR3 DNA reads TGTGCCAGCAGCTTAGAGGCAGGCTATGGCTACACCTTC. Protein product: CASSLEAGYGYTF.

The chain joins TRBV7-9 to TRBJ2-1, with a possible D match to TRBD1 (6 bases). Trimming shortened V by 1 base and J by 7 bases, and 11 bases separated the two germline ends. Germline V gene data show CDR1 as SEHNR and CDR2 as FQNEAQ (reference sequence). This CDR3 comprises 14 residues. The CDR3 nucleotides are TGTGCCAGCAGCTTAGAGGACCAGGGGAATGAGCAGTTCTTC. It translates to CASSLEDQGNEQFF.

This chain connects TRBV19 to TRBJ2-2; D might be TRBD1 (6 bases). This CDR3 contains 16 residues. Per germline, CDR1 LNHDA and CDR2 SQIVND (reference sequence). The germline V and J ends were trimmed by 3 bases and 2 bases, with 13 bases remaining between them. The CDR3 DNA reads as TGTGCCAGTAGTATCCCCACAGGGTCCAACACCGGGGAGCTGTTTTTT. Translating gives CASSIPTGSNTGELFF.

V usage is TRBV20-1 and J usage is TRBJ2-3; D is undetermined. The CDR3 sequence is 13 residues long. Deletions cut 6 bases from V and 3 bases from J, with 13 bases between. Germline-derived CDR1 and CDR2 are DFQATT and SNEGSKA (reference sequence). In DNA, the CDR3 is TGCAGTGCCAGTCAGTATGTGACAGATACGCAGTATTTT. As protein: CSASQYVTDTQYF.

V is TRBV6-5 and J is TRBJ1-2, with D uncertain. The CDR3 contains 14 residues. Between the trimmed V and J ends, which lost 2 bases and 4 bases, there was a span of 11 bases. CDR1 and CDR2 from the germline V gene are MNHEY and SVGAGI. The CDR3 spells CASSYRGVGYGYTF. The CDR3 DNA is TGTGCCAGCAGTTACCGCGGAGTGGGCTATGGCTACACCTTC.

The chain links TRBV24-1 to TRBJ1-2; D is perhaps TRBD1 (5 bases). The germline gives CDR1 KGHDR, CDR2 SFDVKD. The V and J ends lost 1 base and 6 bases respectively, with 11 bases between them. This CDR3 region has 14 residues. The CDR3 bases are TGTGCCACCAGTGATTTCAGCTCCAGGGATGGCTACACCTTC. It yields the protein CATSDFSSRDGYTF.

The rearrangement uses TRBV7-2 and TRBJ2-6; perhaps TRBD2 as D (6 bases). The CDR3 loop spans 17 amino acids. Germline values: CDR1 SGHTA, CDR2 FQGNSA. V shed 5 bases and J shed 1 base, with 15 bases lying between them. The chain's CDR3 is CASSPSSVGSGANVLTF. Written as DNA, the CDR3 is TGTGCCAGCAGCCCCTCTAGCGTAGGTTCTGGGGCCAACGTCCTGACTTTC.

The chain recombines TRBV11-3 with TRBJ2-1; D is unresolved. Trimming took off 1 base at V and 9 bases at J, with 13 bases between the two ends. Germline CDR1 and CDR2: SGHNT and YENEEA. The CDR3 length is 14 residues. CDR3 amino acids: CASSLADNPSEQFF. The CDR3 nucleotides are TGTGCCAGCAGCTTAGCTGACAACCCAAGTGAGCAGTTCTTC.

The chain couples TRBV2 to TRBJ2-7; a possible D gene is TRBD2 (6 bases). The V gene's germline CDR1 is SNHLY and CDR2 FYNNEI. V lost 7 bases and J 0 bases, leaving 13 bases between the germline ends. This CDR3 is built from 14 residues. The CDR3 here is CASKVGGNSYEQYF. CDR3 nucleotide sequence: TGTGCCAGCAAGGTCGGCGGGAACTCCTACGAGCAGTACTTC.

The gene calls are TRBV5-1 and TRBJ2-1; 10 bases map to TRBD2. This CDR3 spans 15 amino acids. Germline trimming cut 3 bases from V and 3 bases from J; bases unmatched to any gene: 3. The germline V gene encodes CDR1 SGHRS and CDR2 YFSETQ. In DNA form, the CDR3 reads TGCGCCAGCAGCTCCGGGACTAGCGACTACAATGAGCAGTTCTTC. Protein product: CASSSGTSDYNEQFF. The complete variable domain, with remaining parts taken from reference TRBV5-1 and TRBJ2-1, reads KAGVTQTPRYLIKTRGQQVTLSCSPISGHRSVSWYQQTPGQGLQFLFEYFSETQRNKGNFPGRFSGRQFSNSRSEMNVSTLELGDSALYLCASSSGTSDYNEQFFGPGTRLTVL.

This clone was detected once. The V call is TRBV9, the J call TRBJ2-2; TRBD2 matches at 7 bases. The CDR3 totals 16 residues. The germline CDR1 and CDR2 sequences are SGDLS and YYNGEE. The J segment lost 5 bases and the V segment lost 2 bases, leaving 9 bases of the junction unmatched. In DNA, the CDR3 is TGTGCCAGCAGCGTGGTCGGTGAGGGAGGGACCGGGGAGCTGTTTTTT. Protein: CASSVVGEGGTGELFF. Combining the CDR3 with reference TRBV9 and TRBJ2-2 gives the whole variable domain DSGVTQTPKHLITATGQRVTLRCSPRSGDLSVYWYQQSLDQGLQFLIQYYNGEERAKGNILERFSAQQFPDLHSELNLSSLELGDSALYFCASSVVGEGGTGELFFGEGSRLTVL.

The CDR3: CASSQGQTYGYTF. The CDR3 coding sequence is TGTGCCAGCAGTCAGGGACAGACTTATGGCTACACCTTC. The chain has TRBV6-2 or TRBV6-3 and TRBJ1-2; 7 bases align to TRBD1. From germline, CDR1 is MNHEY and CDR2 SVGEGT. V shed 5 bases, J shed 5 bases, and the junction held 5 bases outside the gene matches. This CDR3 spans 13 amino acids.

The V and J genes are TRBV5-5 and TRBJ2-7; 8 bases are a match to TRBD1. Trimming took 0 bases from V and 6 from J; bases not matched to a gene: 14. Germline V gene sequence: CDR1 SGHKS, CDR2 YYEKEE (reference sequence). The CDR3 is 17 amino acids. CDR3 nucleotide sequence: TGTGCCAGCAGCTTGGAGTCTTGGGGACAGGAACTCGTCGAGCAGTACTTC. This sequence encodes CASSLESWGQELVEQYF.

This rearrangement joins TRBV13 to TRBJ2-6, with 8 bases that match TRBD1. The CDR3 spans 18 residues. Germline V gene lookup returns CDR1 PRHDT and CDR2 FYEKMQ (reference sequence). The ends lost 5 bases at V and 2 bases at J; junction bases unmatched: 11. CDR3 DNA sequence: TGTGCCAGCAGCCCGCGGACAGGGTCGGGACCTGGGGCCAACGTCCTGACTTTC. This gives the protein CASSPRTGSGPGANVLTF. The full variable domain, its missing parts supplied by reference TRBV13 and TRBJ2-6, is AAGVIQSPRHLIKEKRETATLKCYPIPRHDTVYWYQQGPGQDPQFLISFYEKMQSDKGSIPDRFSAQQFSDYHSELNMSSLELGDSALYFCASSPRTGSGPGANVLTFGAGSRLTVL.

The chain links TRBV20-1 to TRBJ2-7; D remains ambiguous. Germline values: CDR1 DFQATT, CDR2 SNEGSKA (reference sequence). The CDR3 totals 11 residues. Trimming pared 6 bases from V and 6 bases from J, leaving 12 bases between. The CDR3 loop is CSAKRVGEQYF. CDR3 nucleotide sequence: TGCAGTGCCAAAAGAGTCGGCGAGCAGTACTTC.

This chain connects TRBV27 to TRBJ1-5; possible D gene TRBD1, 6 bases. The CDR3 has 14 residues. Germline V gene sequence: CDR1 MNHEY, CDR2 SMNVEV (reference sequence). The V end lost 6 bases, the J end lost 4 bases, and 13 bases lay between the germline ends. The CDR3 is CASRLNRVNQPQHF. Written as DNA, the CDR3 is TGTGCCAGCAGATTAAACAGGGTAAATCAGCCCCAGCATTTT.

This chain joins TRBV6-4 and TRBJ1-1, with 7 bases that match TRBD1. The CDR3 is made up of 13 amino acids. CDR1 is MRHNA, CDR2 SNTAGT, per germline. Trimming took 8 bases from V and 1 from J; bases not matched to a gene: 4. CDR3 residues: CASARTGNTEAFF. CDR3 sequence (DNA): TGTGCCAGCGCCAGGACAGGGAACACTGAAGCTTTCTTT.

The chain uses TRBV6-2 or TRBV6-3 and TRBJ2-3; TRBD2 is a possible D gene (7 bases). The CDR3 consists of 16 residues. Looked up from germline, CDR1 is MNHEY and CDR2 is SVGEGT. Trimming stripped 6 bases from V and 6 bases from J, with 22 bases between. As DNA, the CDR3 is TGTGCCAGCAGACCTGGGAGGGGACATACAAGGGATACGCAGTATTTT. Its translation is CASRPGRGHTRDTQYF.

The CDR3: CASTSGTSRDTQYF. In nucleotides, the CDR3 is TGTGCCAGCACCTCCGGGACTAGTAGAGATACGCAGTATTTT. The gene calls are TRBV5-4 and TRBJ2-3; TRBD2 aligns across 8 bases. Germline V CDR1 and CDR2: SGHNT, YYREEE (reference sequence). With V trimmed by 6 bases and J by 5 bases, 8 bases remained unmatched. There are 14 residues in the CDR3.

Written as DNA, the CDR3 is TGTGCCAGCAGCCAAGAACATACAGGGGCGCTCCTGGATGGCTACACCTTC. Translated, it gives CASSQEHTGALLDGYTF. The V call is TRBV4-2, the J call TRBJ1-2; 7 bases line up with TRBD1. The junction had 13 bases not matched to a gene; V was cut back by 0 bases and J by 6 bases. The CDR3 loop spans 17 amino acids. Germline V lookup: CDR1 LGHNA, CDR2 YNFKEQ.